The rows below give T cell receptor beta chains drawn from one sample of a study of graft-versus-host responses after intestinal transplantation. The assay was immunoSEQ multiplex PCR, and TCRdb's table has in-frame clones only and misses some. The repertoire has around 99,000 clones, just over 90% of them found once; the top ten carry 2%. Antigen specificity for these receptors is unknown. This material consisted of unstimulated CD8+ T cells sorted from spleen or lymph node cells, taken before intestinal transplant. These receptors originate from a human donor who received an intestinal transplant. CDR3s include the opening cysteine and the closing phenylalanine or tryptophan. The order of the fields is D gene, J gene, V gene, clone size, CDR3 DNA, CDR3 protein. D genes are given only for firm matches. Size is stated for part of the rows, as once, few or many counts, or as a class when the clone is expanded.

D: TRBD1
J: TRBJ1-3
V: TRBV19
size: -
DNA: TGTGCCAGTAGGGACAGGGCGGGGGGAAACACCATATATTTT
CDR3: CASRDRAGGNTIYF

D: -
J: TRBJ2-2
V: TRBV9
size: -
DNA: TGTGCCAGCAGCTCACCGGGAGAGGGCACCGGGGAGCTGTTTTTT
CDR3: CASSSPGEGTGELFF

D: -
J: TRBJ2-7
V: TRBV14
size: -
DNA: TGTGCCAGCAGCCAACGACAGACCTACGAGCAGTACTTC
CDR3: CASSQRQTYEQYF

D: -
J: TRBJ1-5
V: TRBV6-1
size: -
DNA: TGTGCCAGCAGTCCTGGGGGGGACGGCAATCAGCCCCAGCATTTT
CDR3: CASSPGGDGNQPQHF

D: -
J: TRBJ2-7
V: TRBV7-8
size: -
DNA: TGTGCCAGCAGCGACTGGCAGACCTACGAGCAGTACTTC
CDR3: CASSDWQTYEQYF

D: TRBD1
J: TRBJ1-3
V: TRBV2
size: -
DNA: TGTGCCAGCAGTGAATATTTGACAGGGGATGGGGCTGGAAACACCATATATTTT
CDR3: CASSEYLTGDGAGNTIYF

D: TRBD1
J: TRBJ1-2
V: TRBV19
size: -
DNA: TGTGCCAGTAGTCCCACAGGGGGACCCTATGGCTACACCTTC
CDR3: CASSPTGGPYGYTF

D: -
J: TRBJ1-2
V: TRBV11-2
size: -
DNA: TGTGCCAGCAGCCCGCTGGACCGGACAGAGAGTTATGGCTACACCTTC
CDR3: CASSPLDRTESYGYTF

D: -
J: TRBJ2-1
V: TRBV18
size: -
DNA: TGTGCCAGCTCACCAACGGGGGATGAGCAGTTCTTC
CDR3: CASSPTGDEQFF

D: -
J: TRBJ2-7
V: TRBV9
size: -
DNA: TGTGCCAGCAGCGTAGGGGCTCTCGACAGCTACGAGCAGTACTTC
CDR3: CASSVGALDSYEQYF

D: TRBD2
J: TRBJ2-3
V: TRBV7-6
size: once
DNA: TGTGCCAGCAGCTTATTTCTCGGGTCGACTAGCCAAGGCCCAGATACGCAGTATTTT
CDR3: CASSLFLGSTSQGPDTQYF

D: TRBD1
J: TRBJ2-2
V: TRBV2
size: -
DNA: TGTGCCAGCAGAGACGAAAGTAGCAGGGGGCTCAACACCGGGGAGCTGTTTTTT
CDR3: CASRDESSRGLNTGELFF

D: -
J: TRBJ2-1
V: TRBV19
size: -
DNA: TGTGCCAGTAGTACCTGGGCCCCCTACAATGAGCAGTTCTTC
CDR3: CASSTWAPYNEQFF

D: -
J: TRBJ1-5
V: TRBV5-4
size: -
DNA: TGTGCCAGCAGCTTGGGTTCTGGCCAGCCCCAGCATTTT
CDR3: CASSLGSGQPQHF

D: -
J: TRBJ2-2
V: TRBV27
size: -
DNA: TGTGCCAGGCCCCCCAGGGGGAACACCGGGGAGCTGTTTTTT
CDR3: CARPPRGNTGELFF

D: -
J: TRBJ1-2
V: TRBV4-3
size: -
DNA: TGCGCCAGCAGCCTTGACTCCGGGGGATATAACTATGGCTACACCTTC
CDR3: CASSLDSGGYNYGYTF

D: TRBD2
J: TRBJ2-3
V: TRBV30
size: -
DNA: TGTGCCTGGAGTCCACCGGGACTAGATTTGGATACGCAGTATTTT
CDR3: CAWSPPGLDLDTQYF

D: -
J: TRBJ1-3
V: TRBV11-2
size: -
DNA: TGTGCCAGCAGCCCCAGGACTGATTACTCTGGAAACACCATATATTTT
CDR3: CASSPRTDYSGNTIYF

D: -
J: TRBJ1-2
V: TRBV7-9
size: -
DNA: TGTGCCAGCAGCCACCAGAAGACCGGGGATAGGGAGTATGGCTACACCTTC
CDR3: CASSHQKTGDREYGYTF

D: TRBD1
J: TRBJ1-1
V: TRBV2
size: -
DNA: TGTGCCAGCAGTGAAGCGCTTGACGGGACAGGGGGCACTGAAGCTTTCTTT
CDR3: CASSEALDGTGGTEAFF

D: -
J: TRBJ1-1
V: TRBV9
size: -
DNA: TGTGCCAGCAGCGCGGACATCCCCACTGAAGCTTTCTTT
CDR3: CASSADIPTEAFF

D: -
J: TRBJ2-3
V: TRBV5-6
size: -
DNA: TGTGCCAGCAGCCAACACAGCACAGATACGCAGTATTTT
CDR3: CASSQHSTDTQYF

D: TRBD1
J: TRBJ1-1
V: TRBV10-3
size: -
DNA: TGTGCCATCAGTGATAGGACAGGGACCAACACTGAAGCTTTCTTT
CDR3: CAISDRTGTNTEAFF